This is a list of T cell receptor beta chains from one sample in a study of blood T cell repertoires in COVID-19. Clones were read by immunoSEQ multiplex PCR, and TCRdb kept only the in-frame ones, dropping some. Of 200,000 to 300,000 clones in the sample, 87% were seen once. Specimen: peripheral blood. The receptors here all came from a woman in her 50s with acute or convalescent COVID-19. Both conserved end residues are part of each CDR3. The D gene is left open where the match is weak.

TRBD2,TRBJ2-2,TRBV24-1,CATAKASGGNTGELFF,TGTGCCACCGCTAAAGCTAGCGGGGGGAACACCGGGGAGCTGTTTTTT
NA,TRBJ1-3,TRBV18,CASSPATASSGNTIYF,TGTGCCAGCTCACCCGCGACAGCATCCTCTGGAAACACCATATATTTT
NA,TRBJ2-7,TRBV6-6,CASTRSRANEQYF,TGTGCCAGCACTAGATCCAGGGCTAACGAGCAGTACTTC
TRBD2,TRBJ2-1,TRBV9,CASTRAGGSYNEQFF,TGTGCCAGCACAAGAGCGGGGGGCTCGTACAATGAGCAGTTCTTC
NA,TRBJ1-4,TRBV5-1,CASSDGGYNEKLFF,TGCGCCAGCAGCGACGGCGGGTATAATGAAAAACTGTTTTTT
NA,TRBJ1-1,TRBV7-3,CASGFLRAEAFF,TGTGCCAGCGGTTTCCTTCGCGCGGAAGCTTTCTTT
TRBD1,TRBJ2-1,TRBV4-1,CASSQDRGTANEQFF,TGCGCCAGCAGCCAAGATCGAGGGACAGCCAATGAGCAGTTCTTC
NA,TRBJ1-4,TRBV18,CASSPPGQGGEKLFF,TGTGCCAGCTCACCCCCGGGGCAGGGAGGCGAAAAACTGTTTTTT
NA,TRBJ2-7,TRBV5-1,CASSGPDWNAYEQYF,TGCGCCAGCAGCGGACCGGACTGGAATGCCTACGAGCAGTACTTC
NA,TRBJ1-6,TRBV3-1/TRBV3-2,CASSSGGGDSPLHF,TGTGCCAGCAGCTCCGGGGGGGGAGATTCACCCCTCCACTTT
TRBD1,TRBJ1-2,TRBV3-1/TRBV3-2,CASSQELTGVYGYTF,TGTGCCAGCAGCCAAGAATTAACAGGGGTTTATGGCTACACCTTC
NA,TRBJ2-1,TRBV9,CASSLSRDNEQFF,TGTGCCAGCAGCCTCTCTAGAGACAATGAGCAGTTCTTC
TRBD1,TRBJ1-1,TRBV6-2/TRBV6-3,CASSYSNRGTTEAFF,TGTGCCAGCAGTTATTCGAACAGGGGGACCACTGAAGCTTTCTTT
NA,TRBJ1-2,TRBV5-1,CASSDGQLLYGYTF,TGCGCCAGCAGCGACGGACAGCTTCTCTATGGCTACACCTTC
TRBD2,TRBJ2-5,TRBV3-1/TRBV3-2,CASSRGTSGSETQYF,TGTGCCAGCAGCCGAGGGACTAGCGGGAGTGAGACCCAGTACTTC
NA,TRBJ1-2,TRBV5-4,CASHSLGGANYGYTF,TGTGCCAGCCACTCCCTGGGAGGGGCAAACTATGGCTACACCTTC
NA,TRBJ2-1,TRBV7-3,CASSPGHNNEQFF,TGTGCCAGCAGCCCCGGACACAACAATGAGCAGTTCTTC
NA,TRBJ1-5,TRBV18,CASSHGGSNQPQHF,TGTGCCAGCTCACACGGGGGTAGCAATCAGCCCCAGCATTTT